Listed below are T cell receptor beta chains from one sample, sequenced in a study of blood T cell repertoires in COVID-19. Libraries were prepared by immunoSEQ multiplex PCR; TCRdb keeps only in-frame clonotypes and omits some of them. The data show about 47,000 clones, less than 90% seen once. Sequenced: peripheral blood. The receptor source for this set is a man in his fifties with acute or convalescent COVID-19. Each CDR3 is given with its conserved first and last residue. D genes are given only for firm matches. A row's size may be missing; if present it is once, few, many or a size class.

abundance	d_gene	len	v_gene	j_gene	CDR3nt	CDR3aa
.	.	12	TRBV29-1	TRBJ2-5	TGCAGCGTATCGCCCCCCTCGGGGGCCCAGTACTTC	CSVSPPSGAQYF
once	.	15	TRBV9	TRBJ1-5	TGTGCCAGCAGCGTCGGGGAGGGAACAGGACAGCCCCAGCATTTT	CASSVGEGTGQPQHF
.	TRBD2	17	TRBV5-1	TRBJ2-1	TGCGCCAGCAGCTTCGCGCCAACTAGCGGGGGGGCCCATGAGCAGTTCTTC	CASSFAPTSGGAHEQFF
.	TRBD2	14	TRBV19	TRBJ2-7	TGTGCCAGTAGTATAGCTAGCGGGAGCTACGAGCAGTACTTC	CASSIASGSYEQYF
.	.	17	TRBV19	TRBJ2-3	TGTGCCAGTAGTCGGGAGACCGAACGGTTTGCGGGTAATACGCAGTATTTT	CASSRETERFAGNTQYF
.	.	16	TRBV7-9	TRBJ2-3	TGTGCCAGCAGCTCGGAACTAGCCACTAGCACAGATACGCAGTATTTT	CASSSELATSTDTQYF
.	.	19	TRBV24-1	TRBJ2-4	TGTGCCACCAGTGACTCCATGGGGGAAGGGGAGGGGGACAAAAACATTCAGTACTTC	CATSDSMGEGEGDKNIQYF
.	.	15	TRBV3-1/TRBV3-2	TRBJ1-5	TGTGCCAGCAGCCAATCAGGGGCGGTGTCTCAGCCCCAGCATTTT	CASSQSGAVSQPQHF
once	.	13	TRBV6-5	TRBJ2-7	TGTGCCAGCAGTTACCAGGTCGAGTCCGAGCAGTACTTC	CASSYQVESEQYF
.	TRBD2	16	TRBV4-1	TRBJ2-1	TGCGCCAGCAGCCAAGAACTAGCGGGTACTAACAATGAGCAGTTCTTC	CASSQELAGTNNEQFF
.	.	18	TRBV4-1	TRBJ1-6	TGCGCCAGCAGCCAAGCCGCGGGGGCCAGCGCCTATAATTCACCCCTCCACTTT	CASSQAAGASAYNSPLHF
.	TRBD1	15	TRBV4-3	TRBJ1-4	TGCGCCAGCAGCCAAGATCGACAGGGAAATGAAAAACTGTTTTTT	CASSQDRQGNEKLFF
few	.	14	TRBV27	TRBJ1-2	TGTGCCAGCAGTTTACTTTCGCAGGGTCGTGGCTACACCTTC	CASSLLSQGRGYTF
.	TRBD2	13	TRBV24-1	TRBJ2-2	TGTGCCACCAAGCGGGGGGCCACCGGGGAGCTGTTTTTT	CATKRGATGELFF
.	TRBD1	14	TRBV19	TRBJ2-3	TGTGCCAGCAAGACAGGGACGAGCACAGATACGCAGTATTTT	CASKTGTSTDTQYF
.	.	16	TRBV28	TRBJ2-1	TGTGCCAGCAGGGACCCCGGGAACGTGATCCACAATGAGCAGTTCTTC	CASRDPGNVIHNEQFF
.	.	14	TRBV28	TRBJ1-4	TGTGCCAGCAGCGTGGGAGGGCCGAATGAAAAACTGTTTTTT	CASSVGGPNEKLFF
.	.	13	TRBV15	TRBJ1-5	TGTGCCACCAGCCTTCAGGGCAATCAGCCCCAGCATTTT	CATSLQGNQPQHF